This TCR beta chain was captured by sequencing in a study of T-cell memory formation after mild COVID-19. For the study at large: Clustering of TCRs was largely donor specific. Points from the study as a whole: Clones shrinking between day 15 and 85 showed a balanced CD4/CD8 split, and those that grew later tilted toward CD4+.

This clonotype was counted at least ten times. Its target is not known. V lost 2 bases to trimming and J lost 5 bases, with 8 bases between them. This CDR3 region has 12 residues. The V gene's germline CDR1 is SGHKS and CDR2 YYEKEE (reference sequence). From 5'RACE with constant-segment primers came TCR alpha and TCR beta cDNA libraries that carried sample barcodes and UMIs. Each CDR3 protein gets one entry after TCRdb re-called the 5' RACE reads with MiXCR. The sample records hundreds of thousands of distinct CDR3 sequences, approximately 15% being singletons. This chain uses TRBV5-5 with TRBJ2-7, with TRBD2 as a possible D gene (6 bases). Sample: PBMCs or a T cell subset sorted from them (not recorded which). This TCR derives from a man younger than 35 who had mild COVID-19 (a few samples of this study predate the infection). Cell type and time point are not known. CDR3 region: CASSFGRHEQYF. The CDR3, as DNA: TGTGCCAGCAGCTTCGGGAGACACGAGCAGTACTTC.